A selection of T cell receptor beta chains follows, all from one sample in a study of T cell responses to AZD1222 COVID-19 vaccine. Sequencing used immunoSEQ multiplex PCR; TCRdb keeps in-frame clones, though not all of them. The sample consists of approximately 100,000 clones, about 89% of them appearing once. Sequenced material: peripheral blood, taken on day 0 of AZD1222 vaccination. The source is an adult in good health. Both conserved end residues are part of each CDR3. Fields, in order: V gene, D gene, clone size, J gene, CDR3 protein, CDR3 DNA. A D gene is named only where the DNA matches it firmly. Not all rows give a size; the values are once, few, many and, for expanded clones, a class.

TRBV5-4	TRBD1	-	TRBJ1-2	CASSTRQGRDGYTF	TGTGCCAGCAGTACCCGACAGGGTCGGGATGGCTACACCTTC
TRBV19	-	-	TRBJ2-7	CASSIESGGPYEQYF	TGTGCCAGTAGTATAGAGTCTGGGGGACCCTACGAGCAGTACTTC
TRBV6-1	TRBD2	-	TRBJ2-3	CASSANRGSGGATDTQYF	TGTGCCAGCAGTGCAAACCGGGGTAGCGGGGGGGCAACAGATACGCAGTATTTT
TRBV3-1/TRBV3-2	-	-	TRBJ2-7	CASMDLRDVGQEQYF	TGTGCCAGCATGGATCTCCGGGACGTCGGGCAGGAGCAGTACTTC
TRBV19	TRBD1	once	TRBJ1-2	CASSNTGAIYGYTF	TGTGCCAGTAGTAATACAGGGGCCATCTATGGCTACACCTTC
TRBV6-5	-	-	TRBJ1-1	CASSGVGVEAFF	TGTGCCAGCAGCGGGGTCGGGGTTGAAGCTTTCTTT
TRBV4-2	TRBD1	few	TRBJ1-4	CASSQEPTGETERATNEKLFF	TGTGCCAGCAGCCAAGAGCCGACAGGGGAAACCGAGAGGGCAACTAATGAAAAACTGTTTTTT
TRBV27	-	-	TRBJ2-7	CASSSNRDVRYEQYF	TGTGCCAGCAGTTCGAATCGGGACGTACGTTACGAGCAGTACTTC
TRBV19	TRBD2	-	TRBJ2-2	CASSITGLAGGADTGELFF	TGTGCCAGTAGTATAACGGGGCTAGCGGGGGGCGCGGACACCGGGGAGCTGTTTTTT
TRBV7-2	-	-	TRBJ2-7	CASSSIRDTYEQYF	TGTGCCAGCAGCTCGATCCGGGACACCTACGAGCAGTACTTC
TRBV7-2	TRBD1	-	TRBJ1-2	CASSLAHRGRKDYGYTF	TGTGCCAGCAGCTTAGCCCACAGGGGGCGCAAAGACTATGGCTACACCTTC
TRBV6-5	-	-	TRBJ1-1	CASSYRDMNTEAFF	TGTGCCAGCAGCTATAGGGACATGAACACTGAAGCTTTCTTT
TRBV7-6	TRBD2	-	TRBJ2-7	CASSLDSGEAYEQYF	TGTGCCAGCAGCTTAGACAGCGGGGAGGCCTACGAGCAGTACTTC
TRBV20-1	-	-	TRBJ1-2	CSASDGANYGYTF	TGCAGTGCTAGTGACGGAGCTAACTATGGCTACACCTTC
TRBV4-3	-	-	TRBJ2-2	CASSQDSKVANTGELFF	TGCGCCAGCAGCCAAGATAGTAAGGTTGCGAACACCGGGGAGCTGTTTTTT
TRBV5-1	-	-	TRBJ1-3	CASSLDGRAGNTIYF	TGCGCCAGCAGCTTGGATGGGAGGGCTGGAAACACCATATATTTT
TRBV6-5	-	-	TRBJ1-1	CASRAGARANTEAFF	TGTGCCAGCAGGGCGGGGGCCAGGGCGAACACTGAAGCTTTCTTT
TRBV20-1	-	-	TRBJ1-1	CSASPTTEAFF	TGCAGTGCTAGCCCTACCACTGAAGCTTTCTTT
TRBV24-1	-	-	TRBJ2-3	CATSGRRFDTQYF	TGTGCCACCAGTGGCAGGCGGTTCGATACGCAGTATTTT
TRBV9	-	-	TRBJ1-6	CASSAAQGPPLHF	TGTGCCAGCAGCGCCGCACAGGGACCACCCCTCCACTTT
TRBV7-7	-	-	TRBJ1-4	CASSLGTGLGEKLFF	TGTGCCAGCAGCTTAGGTACGGGGCTGGGTGAAAAACTGTTTTTT
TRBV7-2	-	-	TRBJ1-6	CASSPQGANSPLHF	TGTGCCAGCAGTCCACAGGGCGCTAATTCACCCCTCCACTTT
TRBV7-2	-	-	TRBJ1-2	CASSLRQRNYGYTF	TGTGCCAGCAGCTTAAGGCAGAGAAACTATGGCTACACCTTC
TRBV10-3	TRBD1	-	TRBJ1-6	CAISVDRDSPLHF	TGTGCCATCAGCGTGGACAGGGACTCACCCCTCCACTTT
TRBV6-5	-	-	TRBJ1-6	CASIPDVRSPLHF	TGTGCCAGCATTCCGGACGTACGTTCACCCCTCCACTTT
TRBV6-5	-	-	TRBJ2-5	CASSYGGLSKGETQYF	TGTGCCAGCAGTTACGGGGGACTTTCCAAGGGGGAGACCCAGTACTTC
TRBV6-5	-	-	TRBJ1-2	CASASGQNYGYTF	TGTGCCAGCGCATCCGGACAGAACTATGGCTACACCTTC
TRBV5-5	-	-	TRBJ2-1	CASRQGPSYNEQFF	TGTGCCAGCAGGCAGGGTCCCTCCTACAATGAGCAGTTCTTC
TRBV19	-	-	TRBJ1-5	CASSIRRAGNQPQHF	TGTGCCAGTAGTATAAGGAGGGCTGGCAATCAGCCCCAGCATTTT
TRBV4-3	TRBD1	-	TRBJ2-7	CASSQDGQVTYEQYF	TGCGCCAGCAGCCAGGACGGACAGGTGACCTACGAGCAGTACTTC
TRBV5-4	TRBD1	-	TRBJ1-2	CASLNRGLRGYTF	TGTGCCAGCCTAAACAGGGGGCTGAGAGGCTACACCTTC
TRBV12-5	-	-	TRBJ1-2	CASGISGKSRPLNYGYTF	TGTGCTAGTGGCATCTCAGGGAAATCGCGGCCCCTTAACTATGGCTACACCTTC
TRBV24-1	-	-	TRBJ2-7	CATSGNGYEQYF	TGTGCCACCAGTGGAAACGGCTACGAGCAGTACTTC
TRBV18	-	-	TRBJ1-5	CASSPLQVRGSNQPQHF	TGTGCCAGCTCACCACTACAGGTAAGGGGCAGCAATCAGCCCCAGCATTTT
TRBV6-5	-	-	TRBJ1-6	CASNLGLNSPLHF	TGTGCCAGCAACCTGGGGCTAAATTCACCCCTCCACTTT
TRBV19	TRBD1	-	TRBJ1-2	CASIGQGFNYGYTF	TGTGCCAGTATTGGACAGGGGTTTAACTATGGCTACACCTTC
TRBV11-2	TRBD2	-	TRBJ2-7	CASSRSGGYSYEQYF	TGTGCCAGCAGCCGAAGCGGGGGCTACTCCTACGAGCAGTACTTC
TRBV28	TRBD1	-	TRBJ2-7	CASSETGIYEQYF	TGTGCCAGCAGTGAGACAGGGATCTACGAGCAGTACTTC
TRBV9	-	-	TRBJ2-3	CASSPRAQRGTDTQYF	TGTGCCAGCAGCCCTAGGGCCCAGAGGGGCACAGATACGCAGTATTTT
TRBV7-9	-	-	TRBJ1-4	CASTQESTNEKLFF	TGTGCAAGCACGCAGGAGTCGACTAATGAAAAACTGTTTTTT
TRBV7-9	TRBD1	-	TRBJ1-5	CASSSGQGQHF	TGTGCCAGCAGCTCTGGACAGGGCCAGCATTTT
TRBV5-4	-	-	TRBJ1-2	CASSLPIPRRQGGGYTF	TGTGCCAGCAGCTTGCCAATCCCCCGCCGTCAGGGTGGTGGCTACACCTTC
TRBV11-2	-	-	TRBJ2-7	CASSLARQLSSYEQYF	TGTGCCAGCAGCTTAGCCCGACAGCTCAGCTCCTACGAGCAGTACTTC
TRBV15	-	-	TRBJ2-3	CATSRLGDTQYF	TGTGCCACCAGCAGACTCGGAGATACGCAGTATTTT
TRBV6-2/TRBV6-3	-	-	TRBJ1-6	CASSFGEGASSPLHF	-
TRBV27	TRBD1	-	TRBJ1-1	CASSPRGQTNTEAFF	TGTGCCAGCAGTCCCCGGGGACAGACCAACACTGAAGCTTTCTTT
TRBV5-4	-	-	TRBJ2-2	CASSLQGLGELFF	TGTGCCAGCAGCCTACAGGGTTTGGGGGAGCTGTTTTTT
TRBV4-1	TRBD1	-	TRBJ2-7	CASSQGDRVYYEQYF	TGCGCCAGCAGCCAGGGGGACAGGGTTTACTACGAGCAGTACTTC
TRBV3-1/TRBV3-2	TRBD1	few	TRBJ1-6	CASKQGMNSPLHF	TGTGCCAGCAAACAGGGGATGAATTCACCCCTCCACTTT
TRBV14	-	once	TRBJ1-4	CASSQNLNEKLFF	TGTGCCAGCAGCCAAAACTTAAATGAAAAACTGTTTTTT
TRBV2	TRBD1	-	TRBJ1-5	CASTLQGAQPQHF	TGTGCCAGCACCCTACAGGGGGCCCAGCCCCAGCATTTT
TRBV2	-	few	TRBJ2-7	CASSRAGAEQYF	TGTGCCAGCTCTCGCGCAGGTGCCGAGCAGTACTTC
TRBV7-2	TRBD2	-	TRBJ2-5	CASSLGLTSGGAQETQYF	TGTGCCAGCAGCTTAGGTTTGACTAGCGGGGGGGCGCAAGAGACCCAGTACTTC
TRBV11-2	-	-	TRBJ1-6	CASSLGARNSPLHF	TGTGCCAGCAGCTTAGGGGCTAGGAATTCACCCCTCCACTTT